This T cell receptor (beta chain) derives from a study of CD8 T cells in ankylosing spondylitis. General observations from the study: There was a TCR beta motif, made of several highly homologous variants, that appeared characteristic of ankylosing spondylitis blood. Within matched ankylosing spondylitis synovial fluid, disease-linked clones were reportedly significantly enriched.

This clonotype was picked up a small number of times. The antigen remains undetermined. TCRdb reprocessed the 5' RACE reads via MiXCR and lists one record per CDR3 protein. Here the sample spans about 540,000 distinct CDR3 sequences, about 13% being singletons. From germline, CDR1 is DFQATT and CDR2 SNEGSKA (reference sequence). The V end lost 5 bases, the J end lost 12 bases, and 26 bases lay between the germline ends. This CDR3 contains 14 residues. The source is a male donor with ankylosing spondylitis. The specimen was blood, either unsorted or a sorted T cell fraction (not recorded which). V gene TRBV20-1 combines with J gene TRBJ2-7; D possibly uses TRBD1 or TRBD2 (5 bases each). The CDR3 coding sequence is TGCAGTGCTGGAAACAGCCGGGACCCCTTAAAGAGGTACTTC. It yields the protein CSAGNSRDPLKRYF.